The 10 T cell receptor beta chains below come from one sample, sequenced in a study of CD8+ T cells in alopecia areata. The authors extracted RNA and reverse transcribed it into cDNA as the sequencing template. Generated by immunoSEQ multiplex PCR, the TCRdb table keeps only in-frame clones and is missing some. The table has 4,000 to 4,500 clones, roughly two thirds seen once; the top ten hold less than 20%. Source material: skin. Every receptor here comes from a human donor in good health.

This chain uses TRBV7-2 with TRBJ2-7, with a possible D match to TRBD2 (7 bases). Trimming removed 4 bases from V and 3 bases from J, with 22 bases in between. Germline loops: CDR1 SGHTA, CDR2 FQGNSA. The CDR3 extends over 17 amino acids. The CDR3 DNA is TGTGCCAGCAGCTGGGGGGCCAGGGTATCTAGCGGCTACGAGCAGTACTTC. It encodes CASSWGARVSSGYEQYF.

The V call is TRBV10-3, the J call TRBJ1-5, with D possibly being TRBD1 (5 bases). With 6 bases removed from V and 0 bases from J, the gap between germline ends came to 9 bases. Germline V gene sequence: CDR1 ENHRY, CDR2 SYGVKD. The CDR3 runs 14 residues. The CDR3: CAIRSGRSNQPQHF. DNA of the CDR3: TGTGCCATCAGGTCGGGACGTAGCAATCAGCCCCAGCATTTT.

CDR3 in DNA: TGTGCCATCAACGGGGACACCACAGATACGCAGTATTTT. This translates into CAINGDTTDTQYF. The gene calls are TRBV10-3 and TRBJ2-3, with a possible D match to TRBD1 (6 bases). The CDR3 covers 13 residues. V gave up 7 bases and J gave up 2 bases, with 10 bases separating them. The germline V gene has CDR1 ENHRY and CDR2 SYGVKD.

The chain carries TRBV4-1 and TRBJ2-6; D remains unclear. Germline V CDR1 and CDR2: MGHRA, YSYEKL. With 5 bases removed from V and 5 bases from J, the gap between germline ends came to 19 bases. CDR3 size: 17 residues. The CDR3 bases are TGCGCCAGCAGCTATACCGAACCACAAAGTCGGGCCAACGTCCTGACTTTC. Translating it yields CASSYTEPQSRANVLTF.

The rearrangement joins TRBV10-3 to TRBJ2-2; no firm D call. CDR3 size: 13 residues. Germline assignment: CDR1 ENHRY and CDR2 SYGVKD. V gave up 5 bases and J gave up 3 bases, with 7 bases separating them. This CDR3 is CAISPWDTGELFF. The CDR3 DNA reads TGTGCCATCAGTCCTTGGGACACCGGGGAGCTGTTTTTT.

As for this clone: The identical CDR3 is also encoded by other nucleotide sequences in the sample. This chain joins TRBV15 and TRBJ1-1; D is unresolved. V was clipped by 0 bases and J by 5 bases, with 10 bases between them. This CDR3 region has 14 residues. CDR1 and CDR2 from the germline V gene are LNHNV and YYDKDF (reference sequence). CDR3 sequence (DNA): TGTGCCACCAGCAGAGATTTTGAGGGAACTGAAGCTTTCTTT. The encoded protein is CATSRDFEGTEAFF.

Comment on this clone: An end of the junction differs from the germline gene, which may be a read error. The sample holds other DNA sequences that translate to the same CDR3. The chain's CDR3 is CASRGRGNQPQHF. Written as DNA, the CDR3 is TGTGCCAGCAGGGGGCGCGGCAATCAGCCCCAACATTTT. The chain joins TRBV27 to TRBJ1-5, with D possibly TRBD1 on 5 matching bases. Germline CDR1 is MNHEY and CDR2 is SMNVEV (reference sequence). CDR3 size: 13 residues.

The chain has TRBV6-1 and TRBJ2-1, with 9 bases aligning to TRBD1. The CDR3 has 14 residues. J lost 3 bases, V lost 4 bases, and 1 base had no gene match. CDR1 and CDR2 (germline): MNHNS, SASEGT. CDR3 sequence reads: CASSGTGDYNEQFF. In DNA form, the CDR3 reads TGTGCCAGCAGTGGGACAGGGGACTACAATGAGCAGTTCTTC.

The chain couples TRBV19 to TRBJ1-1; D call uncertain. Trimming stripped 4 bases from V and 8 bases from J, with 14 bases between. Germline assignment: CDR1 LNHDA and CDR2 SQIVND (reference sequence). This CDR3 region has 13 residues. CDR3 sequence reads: CASSRNTAFEAFF. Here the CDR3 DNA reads TGTGCCAGTAGTAGAAACACGGCATTCGAAGCTTTCTTT.

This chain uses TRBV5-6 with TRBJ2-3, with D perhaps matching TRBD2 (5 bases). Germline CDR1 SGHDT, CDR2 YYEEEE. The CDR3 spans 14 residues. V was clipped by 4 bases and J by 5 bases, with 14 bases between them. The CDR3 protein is CASSGGRLRDTQYF. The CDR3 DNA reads TGTGCCAGCAGCGGAGGACGGCTCCGAGATACGCAGTATTTT.